This T cell receptor beta chain was obtained from a study of T cells expressing NK-cell markers. TCRdb reprocessed the 5' RACE reads, keeping one entry per CDR3 protein, no DNA. The sample yields about 390,000 distinct CDR3 sequences, of which the top ten take up approximately 12%. The sequenced material came from blood T cells: a sorted CD56 or NKG2C T cell subset, CD4+ or CD8+ T cells, or bulk PBMC T cells (not recorded which). The receptor's source is a woman in her 50s in good health.

This CDR3 reads CASSGFGAGDNEQFF. This sequence joins TRBV12-3 or TRBV12-4 and TRBJ2-1; TCRdb reports TRBD2, a call that lacks DNA to check it against. The CDR3 runs 15 residues.